This TCR beta chain comes out of a study of cytomegalovirus exposure and HLA in healthy donors. Regarding donors, all were healthy bone marrow donors. PCR primers comprised 60 Vbeta and 13 Jbeta primers. Profiling relied on immunoSEQ multiplex PCR, and the TCRdb table lists in-frame clones only, not all of them. The data show about 190,000 clones, about 83% seen once. The CDR3 consists of 20 residues. The V gene end was trimmed by 2 bases and the J gene end by 0 bases; junction bases not matched to a gene: 15. CDR1 and CDR2 (germline): KGHSH, LQKENI. The receptor's source is a woman aged 25 to 45 in good health and CMV-seropositive. Sequencing was done on a sample of PBMCs. The chain is built from TRBV18 and TRBJ2-1; TRBD2 aligns across 8 bases. In DNA form, the CDR3 reads TGTGCCAGCTCACCAGTTCGATCGCGGGGGGCCTCTAGCTCCTACAATGAGCAGTTCTTC. Protein: CASSPVRSRGASSSYNEQFF.